This T cell receptor beta chain was obtained from a study of regulatory T cells in long-lasting Graves disease. Study-wide results and caveats: It was in persistent disease that TRBV28, TRBJ1-2 and TRBJ2-5 were favored.

CDR1 and CDR2 from the germline V gene are DFQATT and SNEGSKA (reference sequence). There are 13 residues in the CDR3. J gave up 9 bases and V 3 bases, and 8 bases lay outside the gene matches. Comments on this clonotype: Its antigen is undetermined.

Stated time point: newly diagnosed GD, antithyroid drugs for less than 3 months. RNA from PBMCs was the source of the TCR library. With EDTA tubes as the receptacles, 7.5 to 9.5 milliliters of peripheral blood were drawn. Assembly of TCR beta libraries relied on iRepertoire HTBI primers together with Arm-PCR of CDR3 regions. TCRdb re-derived calls from the multiplex PCR reads in MiXCR, one entry per CDR3 protein. The sample lists about 330,000 distinct CDR3 sequences, 15% to 20% occurring once. The same sample was also used in a study of T cells in Graves' hyperthyroidism and ophthalmopathy. Per that study: In the first-round RT-PCR of the TCR CDR3, the HTBI primer set was used. Classification by a 13 V-J model distinguished ophthalmopathy from stable hyperthyroidism.

V is TRBV20-1 and J is TRBJ1-3; 7 bases match TRBD1. Sequenced here: peripheral blood mononuclear cells (PBMCs), sampled at new diagnosis, from a patient treated with antithyroid drugs. The receptor was isolated from a woman under 30 with Graves disease. In DNA, the CDR3 is TGCAGTGCTAGTAACAGGGGTGAAACCACCATATATTTT. Translated, it gives CSASNRGETTIYF.